This TCR beta chain was sequenced during a study of T cells in pancreatic ductal adenocarcinoma. Notes on the study in general: Mean clonality was roughly 0.1 in tumors and about 0.069 in blood, not significantly different.

No neoadjuvant therapy was given to the selected pancreatic ductal adenocarcinoma patients before their surgery. In the case of this clone: The antigen is undetermined.

The assay was immunoSEQ multiplex PCR, and TCRdb's table has in-frame clones only and misses some. The data contain around 16,000 clones, approximately 90% of them singletons. This CDR3 comprises 14 residues. From germline, CDR1 is MNHEY and CDR2 SVGAGI. Trimming pared 8 bases from V and 5 bases from J, leaving 13 bases between. The chain couples TRBV6-5 to TRBJ1-6; a weak D match, TRBD1 (6 bases). The sample consisted of PBMCs. This TCR was sampled from a human donor with pancreatic ductal adenocarcinoma. CDR3 protein: CASQGQPNNSPLHF. In DNA form, the CDR3 reads TGTGCCAGCCAGGGGCAGCCCAATAATTCACCCCTCCACTTT.